A single sample is the source of the 7 T cell receptor beta chains below, sequenced in a study of siplizumab effects on memory and regulatory T cells. Profiled with immunoSEQ multiplex PCR; TCRdb holds only in-frame clones, not every one. In the table there are about 97,000 clones, around 90% of which are singletons. The sequenced material came from CD4+ T cells sorted from blood. The receptors derive from a human donor in good health.

The V gene is TRBV7-9, the J gene TRBJ1-2, with TRBD1 matching 9 bases. The germline gives CDR1 SEHNR, CDR2 FQNEAQ (reference sequence). V shed 4 bases, J shed 7 bases, and the junction held 7 bases outside the gene matches. CDR3 size: 14 residues. The CDR3 spells CASSSPGQGGGYTF. The CDR3, as DNA: TGTGCCAGCAGCTCCCCGGGACAGGGAGGTGGCTACACCTTC.

V gene TRBV2 combines with J gene TRBJ1-1; D gene unclear. This CDR3 spans 11 amino acids. CDR1 SNHLY and CDR2 FYNNEI come from the germline V gene. V lost 8 bases and J lost 3, with 7 bases in between. CDR3 sequence: CASEEDTEAFF. DNA for the CDR3: TGTGCCAGCGAAGAGGACACTGAAGCTTTCTTT.

V gene TRBV7-2 combines with J gene TRBJ1-3; D remains unclear. CDR1 is SGHTA, CDR2 FQGNSA, per germline. The CDR3 is made up of 12 amino acids. The V and J ends lost 5 bases and 4 bases respectively, with 6 bases between them. CDR3 nucleotide sequence: TGTGCCAGCAGCCTCACCGGAAACACCATATATTTT. Translating it yields CASSLTGNTIYF.

The count of this clone is one. The rearrangement links TRBV5-6 to TRBJ2-7; D perhaps matches TRBD2 (5 bases). Trimming removed 4 bases from V and 3 bases from J, with 14 bases in between. This CDR3 has 14 amino acids. Germline CDR1 SGHDT, CDR2 YYEEEE. The DNA of the CDR3 is TGTGCCAGCAGCCCGGTCTGGGCGGGCTACGAGCAGTACTTC. Translating it yields CASSPVWAGYEQYF.

In its sample, this clone was seen a few times. The sample contains more than one DNA sequence encoding this CDR3. The chain recombines TRBV5-1 with TRBJ1-1, with D perhaps TRBD1 (5 bases). V lost 2 bases and J 0 bases, leaving 8 bases between the germline ends. Germline CDR1 reads SGHRS; CDR2 reads YFSETQ. CDR3 length equals 14 residues. CDR3 residues: CASSLDSLNTEAFF. DNA for the CDR3: TGCGCCAGCAGCTTAGACAGTCTGAACACTGAAGCTTTCTTT.

This clone has more than one count but fewer than ten. This sequence joins TRBV29-1 and TRBJ2-3; TRBD1 might be the D (5 bases). The CDR3 has 12 residues. The germline V gene encodes CDR1 SQVTM and CDR2 ANQGSEA. Trimming removed 4 bases at V and 5 bases at J, with 10 bases between. CDR3 amino acids: CSVAQTVDTQYF. The CDR3 DNA follows: TGCAGCGTTGCCCAGACAGTAGATACGCAGTATTTT.

This clone was detected once. The V gene is TRBV11-1, the J gene TRBJ2-3, with D tentatively TRBD2 (5 bases). The CDR3 extends over 17 amino acids. V dropped 4 bases and J dropped 6 bases, with 23 bases sitting between them. Germline-derived CDR1 and CDR2 are SGHAT and FQDESV (reference sequence). The CDR3 DNA reads TGTGCCAGCAGCTCCCTTAAGGCCGTAACGGGAACGGATACGCAGTATTTT. Encoded protein: CASSSLKAVTGTDTQYF.